The 8 T cell receptor beta chains given below trace back to one sample, sequenced in a study of beta chain features in type 1 diabetes. Expressed TCRB transcripts were sequenced because the isolated RNA had all been reverse transcribed beforehand. Some clones are missing from TCRdb's copy, which holds only in-frame ones; the method was immunoSEQ multiplex PCR. The data hold approximately 110,000 clones, with roughly 40% observed a single time. The sequenced sample consisted of stem cell memory CD4+ T cells from blood. The receptors stem from a woman between 18 and 29 years old in good health.

This clone was seen a handful of times. The chain links TRBV5-4 to TRBJ2-2; 8 nucleotides match TRBD1. CDR3 size: 14 residues. Germline CDR1 is SGHNT and CDR2 is YYREEE (reference sequence). The V segment lost 4 bases and the J segment 4 bases; nucleotides outside the gene matches: 3. The CDR3 DNA reads TGTGCCAGCAGCAGACAGGGGAGCACCGGGGAGCTGTTTTTT. Translating it yields CASSRQGSTGELFF.

This clone occurred a few times. This chain joins TRBV6-5 and TRBJ1-5; the match to TRBD1 covers 7 bases. V lost 2 bases, J lost 7 bases, and 5 bases stayed unmatched. Germline CDR1 is MNHEY and CDR2 is SVGAGI. The CDR3 has 14 residues. The CDR3, as DNA: TGTGCCAGCAGTTACGGTCAGGGGGGACAGCCCCAGCATTTT. It translates to CASSYGQGGQPQHF.

To note about this clone: One end of the junction fails to match germline, which may point to a read error. The V call is TRBV5-1, the J call TRBJ1-2; 7 bases agree with TRBD1. Germline assignment: CDR1 SGHRS and CDR2 YFSETQ. The CDR3 contains 13 residues. The CDR3 loop is CASSRLDRDTVSF. DNA of the CDR3: TGCGCCAGCAGCCGACTAGACAGGGACACAGTCTCCTTC.

The chain combines TRBV11-2 with TRBJ2-7, with 7 bases identical to TRBD2. Germline V gene sequence: CDR1 SGHAT, CDR2 FQNNGV. With V trimmed by 6 bases and J by 2 bases, 10 bases remained unmatched. The CDR3 runs 15 residues. CDR3 in DNA: TGTGCCAGCAGTCTACTTCCGGGACTAACCTACGAGCAGTACTTC. Translation gives CASSLLPGLTYEQYF.

This clone was counted only a few times. The chain employs TRBV12-5 and TRBJ2-1; tentatively, D is TRBD2 (6 bases). CDR3 length: 14 residues. The V end was cut by 5 bases, the J end by 9 bases, with 17 bases between. The germline V gene encodes CDR1 LGHNT and CDR2 FRNRAP. The CDR3 region has the DNA TGTGCTAGTGGTGTGACTCTTGCGGGAACTGAGCAGTTCTTC. Translation: CASGVTLAGTEQFF. The full variable domain, in which reference TRBV12-5 and TRBJ2-1 provide the parts outside the CDR3, is DARVTQTPRHKVTEMGQEVTMRCQPILGHNTVFWYRQTMMQGLELLAYFRNRAPLDDSGMPKDRFSAEMPDATLATLKIQPSEPRDSAVYFCASGVTLAGTEQFFGPGTRLTVL.

The CDR3 sequence is CASSLSQKNTEAFF. CDR3 nucleotides: TGTGCCAGCAGCTTGTCTCAGAAGAACACTGAAGCTTTCTTT. The V call is TRBV5-6, the J call TRBJ1-1, with D unresolved. Germline V CDR1 and CDR2: SGHDT, YYEEEE. V was shortened by 1 base and J by 1 base, with 8 bases between the two germline ends. This CDR3 contains 14 residues.

This chain uses TRBV6-5 with TRBJ2-5, with 8 bases fitting TRBD1. This CDR3 is built from 16 residues. Per the germline V gene, CDR1 is MNHEY and CDR2 is SVGAGI. The J segment lost 4 bases and the V segment lost 0 bases, leaving 7 bases of the junction unmatched. CDR3 sequence reads: CASSYSSGGRGETQYF. The CDR3 DNA is TGTGCCAGCAGTTACTCCTCAGGGGGCCGAGGAGAGACCCAGTACTTC.

This chain uses TRBV5-1 with TRBJ2-1; tentatively, D is TRBD2 (6 bases). This CDR3 region has 13 residues. Deletions cut 0 bases from V and 9 bases from J, with 10 bases between. Germline loops: CDR1 SGHRS, CDR2 YFSETQ. CDR3 DNA: TGCGCCAGCAGCTTGGGACTAGAGGGTGAGCAGTTCTTC. Protein product: CASSLGLEGEQFF.